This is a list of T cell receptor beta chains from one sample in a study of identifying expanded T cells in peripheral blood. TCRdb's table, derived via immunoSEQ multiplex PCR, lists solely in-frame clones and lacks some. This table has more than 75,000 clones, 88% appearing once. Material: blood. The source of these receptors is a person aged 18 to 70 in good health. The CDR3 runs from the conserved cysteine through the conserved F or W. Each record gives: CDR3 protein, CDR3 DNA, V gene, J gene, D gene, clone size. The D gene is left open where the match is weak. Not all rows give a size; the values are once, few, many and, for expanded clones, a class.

CASRGRTYEQYF,TGTGCCAGCAGGGGACGGACCTACGAGCAGTACTTC,TRBV6-6,TRBJ2-7,.,.
CASATKRGAPYEQYF,TGTGCCAGCGCCACCAAAAGGGGGGCTCCCTACGAGCAGTACTTC,TRBV6-1,TRBJ2-7,.,.
CASSQGGAGGETQYF,TGCGCCAGCAGCCAAGGGGGAGCGGGGGGAGAGACCCAGTACTTC,TRBV4-3,TRBJ2-5,TRBD2,.
CASSQTSGAETQYF,TGTGCCAGCAGCCAGACTAGCGGGGCAGAGACCCAGTACTTC,TRBV7-2,TRBJ2-5,TRBD2,.
CASSPRQGPHEQYF,TGTGCCAGCAGTCCCCGACAGGGCCCCCACGAGCAGTACTTC,TRBV27,TRBJ2-7,TRBD1,once
CASSFRTSQETQYF,TGCGCCAGCAGCTTTCGGACTAGCCAAGAGACCCAGTACTTC,TRBV5-1,TRBJ2-5,TRBD2,.
CASSLLAGDTGELFF,TGTGCCAGCAGTCTACTAGCGGGAGATACCGGGGAGCTGTTTTTT,TRBV6-4,TRBJ2-2,TRBD2,.
CASAQGIGSGANVLTF,TGTGCCAGCGCACAGGGGATAGGGTCTGGGGCCAACGTCCTGACTTTC,TRBV9,TRBJ2-6,TRBD1,.
CASSPDRITDNEQFF,TGTGCCAGTAGTCCCGACAGAATTACTGACAATGAGCAGTTCTTC,TRBV19,TRBJ2-1,.,once
CASSSPGLAGSTYYNEQFF,TGTGCCAGCAGCTCTCCGGGACTAGCGGGCTCCACCTACTACAATGAGCAGTTCTTC,TRBV5-6,TRBJ2-1,TRBD2,.
CASSPLAGGRFDTQYF,TGCGCCAGCAGCCCCTTAGCGGGGGGGCGTTTTGATACGCAGTATTTT,TRBV5-1,TRBJ2-3,TRBD2,.
CASSPPALSYGYTF,TGTGCCAGCAGCCCCCCGGCCCTCAGCTATGGCTACACCTTC,TRBV7-9,TRBJ1-2,.,.
CASSLLGGSGYEQYF,TGTGCCAGCAGCTTATTGGGGGGTTCCGGATACGAGCAGTACTTC,TRBV11-1,TRBJ2-7,.,.
CASRLGQGAYQPQHF,TGTGCCAGCAGACTGGGACAGGGGGCCTATCAGCCCCAGCATTTT,TRBV27,TRBJ1-5,TRBD1,.